These 7 T cell receptor beta chains came from one sample sequenced in a study of blood T cells in healthy people across ages. A second about 7 to 11 cycle PCR used barcoded and J-beta primers. TCRdb re-derived calls from the 5' RACE reads in MiXCR, one entry per CDR3 protein. The sample yields hundreds of thousands of distinct CDR3 sequences, 40% to 45% seen once. The sample consisted of blood. The receptor set was obtained from an older man in good health.

V gene TRBV30 combines with J gene TRBJ1-1, with a weak D call TRBD1 (5 bases). Deletions cut 4 bases from V and 5 bases from J, with 17 bases between. The CDR3 consists of 14 residues. Germline CDR1 GTSNPN, CDR2 SVGIG (reference sequence). The CDR3 DNA sequence: TGTGCCTGGACACGACTCCTGGGGGGGACTGAAGCTTTCTTT. Protein: CAWTRLLGGTEAFF.

This clonotype was recorded many times. This chain joins TRBV5-1 and TRBJ2-5, with unresolved D. The CDR3 covers 13 residues. Germline-derived CDR1 and CDR2 are SGHRS and YFSETQ. V lost 4 bases and J lost 3, with 10 bases in between. The CDR3 region is CASSRGLKETQYF. CDR3 nucleotides: TGCGCCAGCAGCCGAGGCCTCAAAGAGACCCAGTACTTC.

V and J are TRBV20-1 and TRBJ2-2; 12 nucleotides match TRBD2. Germline trimming cut 5 bases from V and 4 bases from J; bases unmatched to any gene: 8. The CDR3 loop spans 16 amino acids. Germline V CDR1 and CDR2: DFQATT, SNEGSKA (reference sequence). CDR3: CSAPQWTSGTTGELFF. In DNA form, the CDR3 reads TGCAGTGCTCCTCAATGGACTAGCGGGACCACCGGGGAGCTGTTTTTT.

V and J are TRBV6-2 or TRBV6-3 and TRBJ2-7; possibly TRBD1 for D (5 bases). The CDR3 has 13 residues. In germline, CDR1 is MNHEY, CDR2 SVGEGT. Between the trimmed V and J ends, which lost 7 bases and 3 bases, there was a span of 13 bases. The CDR3 protein is CASKRGHSYEQYF. The CDR3 DNA follows: TGTGCCAGCAAGCGAGGACATAGCTACGAGCAGTACTTC.

This clonotype was observed a handful of times. The chain combines TRBV10-2 with TRBJ2-4; 9 bases match TRBD2. Near its end, the DNA agrees better with TRBJ2-5, so the J call may be wrong. The CDR3 contains 15 residues. Germline CDR1 WSHSY, CDR2 SAAADI. The CDR3, as DNA: TGCGCCAGCAGTGACGGGGCGGGAGGGAAAGAGACCCAGTACTTC. Its translation is CASSDGAGGKETQYF.

This sequence joins TRBV12-3 or TRBV12-4 and TRBJ1-6, with a possible D match to TRBD1 (6 bases). V lost 6 bases, J lost 5 bases, and 11 bases lay in between. The CDR3 totals 14 residues. The CDR3 is CASRVGADNSPLHF. In nucleotides, the CDR3 is TGTGCCAGCAGGGTGGGGGCCGATAATTCACCCCTCCACTTT.

This sequence joins TRBV11-2 and TRBJ2-1; no clear D gene. V gave up 5 bases and J gave up 5 bases, with 16 bases separating them. The length of the CDR3 is 15 residues. Looked up from germline, CDR1 is SGHAT and CDR2 is FQNNGV. The CDR3 region is CASSLDQVRHNEQFF. In DNA form, the CDR3 reads TGTGCCAGCAGCCTGGACCAAGTCCGACACAATGAGCAGTTCTTC.